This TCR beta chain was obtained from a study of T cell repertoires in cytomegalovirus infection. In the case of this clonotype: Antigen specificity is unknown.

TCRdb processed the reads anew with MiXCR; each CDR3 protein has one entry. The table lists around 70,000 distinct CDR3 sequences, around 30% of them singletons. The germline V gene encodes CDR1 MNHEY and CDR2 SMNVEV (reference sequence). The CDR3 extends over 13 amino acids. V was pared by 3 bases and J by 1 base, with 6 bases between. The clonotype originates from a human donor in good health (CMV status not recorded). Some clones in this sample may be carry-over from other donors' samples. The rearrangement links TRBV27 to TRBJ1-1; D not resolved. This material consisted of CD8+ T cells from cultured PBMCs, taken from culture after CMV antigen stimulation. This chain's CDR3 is CASSLAANTEAFF. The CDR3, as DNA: TGTGCCAGCAGTTTGGCGGCGAACACTGAAGCTTTCTTT.